This TCR beta chain emerged from a study of blood T cells in healthy people across ages. Notes on the study in general: Roughly linearly, TCR beta diversity per million T cells fell as age increased.

Donor samples were obtained from healthy Caucasian individuals from Russia, aged 6 to 90. Germline V gives CDR1 SGHRS, CDR2 YFSETQ. The CDR3 loop spans 14 amino acids. Unmatched junction bases numbered 5, after V lost 6 bases and J lost 8 bases. This clonotype was seen repeatedly, ten times or more. Its antigen is as yet unknown. A second PCR of about 7 to 11 cycles used a sample-barcoded 5' primer and a J-beta primer mix. TCRdb passed the 5' RACE reads through MiXCR, listing each CDR3 protein once. This table holds around 1,000,000 distinct CDR3 sequences, under 30% found once. In addition, the sample was reused for a study of T cells of mothers and their children. That source reports: Over 8 million TCR beta CDR3 reads were obtained from each mother, and 2.5 million to 3.5 million from each child.

The source material was blood. The rearrangement links TRBV5-1 to TRBJ2-1; 13 bases line up with TRBD2. The TCR comes from a girl aged 2-10 years in good health. CDR3 in DNA: TGCGCCAGCACCACTAGCGGGGGGGCCCATGAGCAGTTCTTC. This translates into CASTTSGGAHEQFF.